The rows below give T cell receptor beta chains drawn from one sample of a study of graft-versus-host responses after intestinal transplantation. Clones were read by immunoSEQ multiplex PCR, and TCRdb kept only the in-frame ones, dropping some. This table holds 90,000 to 150,000 clones, over 80% found once. These receptors' targets are unknown. The sample consisted of unstimulated CD4+ T cells sorted from spleen or lymph node cells, taken before intestinal transplant. These TCRs come from a human donor who received an intestinal transplant. Each CDR3 is given with its conserved first and last residue. The order of the fields is CDR3 protein, CDR3 DNA, D gene, V gene, clone size, J gene. D genes are given only for firm matches. Clone size, where shown, is once, few, many, or a class for clones that have expanded.

CASSFPGAYEQYF | TGTGCCAGCAGTTTTCCGGGGGCCTACGAGCAGTACTTC | . | TRBV28 | . | TRBJ2-7
CASSPSRASNQPQHF | TGTGCCAGCTCACCATCCAGGGCGAGCAATCAGCCCCAGCATTTT | . | TRBV18 | . | TRBJ1-5
CATSPGGAPGETQYF | TGTGCCACGTCCCCGGGGGGGGCCCCGGGAGAGACCCAGTACTTC | TRBD2 | TRBV19 | once | TRBJ2-5
CASSAEVGTEAFF | TGTGCCAGCAGTGCCGAAGTGGGCACTGAAGCTTTCTTT | . | TRBV2 | . | TRBJ1-1
CASSLSVRGGYRTEAFF | TGTGCCAGCAGTTTATCGGTCCGTGGAGGGTATCGCACTGAAGCTTTCTTT | . | TRBV27 | . | TRBJ1-1
CASSLGGRPNEKLFF | TGTGCCAGCAGTTTAGGGGGCCGCCCTAATGAAAAACTGTTTTTT | . | TRBV28 | . | TRBJ1-4
CASIRRGGNEKLFF | TGTGCCAGCATCAGAAGGGGAGGAAATGAAAAACTGTTTTTT | . | TRBV6-1 | . | TRBJ1-4
CASSFVVRGSTDTQYF | TGTGCCAGCAGCTTTGTAGTACGGGGTAGCACAGATACGCAGTATTTT | . | TRBV13 | once | TRBJ2-3
CASSQDLQGDTQYF | TGTGCCAGCAGCCAAGATCTGCAGGGCGATACGCAGTATTTT | . | TRBV4-2 | . | TRBJ2-3
CASSLKTGLWYEQYF | TGTGCCAGCAGTTTAAAAACAGGGTTGTGGTACGAGCAGTACTTC | . | TRBV27 | . | TRBJ2-7
CASSVALAGGEQFF | TGTGCCAGCAGCGTAGCGCTAGCGGGAGGGGAGCAGTTCTTC | TRBD2 | TRBV7-9 | . | TRBJ2-1
CASSFGSGSIGELFF | TGCGCCAGCAGCTTTGGTAGCGGGAGTATCGGGGAGCTGTTTTTT | TRBD2 | TRBV5-1 | . | TRBJ2-2
CASSPSRDRYTF | TGTGCCAGCTCACCTTCCCGGGACCGCTACACCTTC | . | TRBV18 | few | TRBJ1-2
CASNRQGDSYEQYF | TGTGCCAGCAACAGGCAGGGAGACTCCTACGAGCAGTACTTC | . | TRBV6-5 | . | TRBJ2-7
CASSLGGSAFVPEQYF | TGTGCTAGCAGCTTAGGGGGGTCAGCGTTTGTTCCCGAGCAGTACTTC | . | TRBV7-7 | few | TRBJ2-7
CASSRHTVGQQPQHF | TGTGCCAGCAGTCGACATACCGTAGGCCAACAGCCCCAGCATTTT | . | TRBV6-1 | . | TRBJ1-5
CASSSGYSNQPQHF | TGTGCCAGCAGTTCAGGTTACAGCAATCAGCCCCAGCATTTT | . | TRBV6-5 | . | TRBJ1-5
CASSLNAGPFYGYTF | TGTGCCAGCAGCTTAAATGCGGGACCCTTCTATGGCTACACCTTC | . | TRBV7-3 | . | TRBJ1-2
CASSSRTSGSSPYEQYF | TGTGCCAGCAGCTCTCGGACTAGCGGGAGTTCCCCCTACGAGCAGTACTTC | TRBD2 | TRBV27 | once | TRBJ2-7
CASSDYSGYTF | TGTGCCAGCAGTGATTACAGTGGCTACACCTTC | . | TRBV25-1 | . | TRBJ1-2
CAWRATGADTQYF | TGTGCCTGGAGAGCTACAGGGGCAGATACGCAGTATTTT | TRBD1 | TRBV30 | . | TRBJ2-3
CASSQSGRKTGELFF | TGTGCCAGCTCCCAAAGCGGGAGAAAAACCGGGGAGCTGTTTTTT | TRBD2 | TRBV25-1 | . | TRBJ2-2
CASSTGLGYEQYF | TGTGCCAGCAGTACAGGACTAGGTTACGAGCAGTACTTC | TRBD2 | TRBV6-5 | . | TRBJ2-7
CASSFRGGSTDTQYF | TGCGCCAGCAGTTTTCGTGGGGGGAGCACAGATACGCAGTATTTT | . | TRBV5-1 | . | TRBJ2-3
CASSLGLVSTDTQYF | TGTGCCAGCAGTTTGGGCCTCGTCAGCACAGATACGCAGTATTTT | . | TRBV6-5 | . | TRBJ2-3
CASSQSWDQNYEQYF | TGCGCCAGCAGCCAATCGTGGGACCAAAACTACGAGCAGTACTTC | . | TRBV4-1 | . | TRBJ2-7
CASSDPGTGDSYGYTF | TGTGCCAGCAGTGATCCCGGGACAGGGGATTCCTATGGCTACACCTTC | TRBD1 | TRBV25-1 | . | TRBJ1-2
CSVEETEQFF | TGCAGCGTTGAAGAGACTGAGCAGTTCTTC | . | TRBV29-1 | . | TRBJ2-1
CASRLRDTVSGANVLTF | TGCGCCAGCCGACTCCGGGACACGGTCTCTGGGGCCAACGTCCTGACTTTC | . | TRBV5-1 | . | TRBJ2-6
CASSLDTNRGMGSSYEQYF | TGCGCCAGCAGTCTAGACACGAATAGAGGAATGGGGAGCTCCTACGAGCAGTACTTC | . | TRBV10-2 | . | TRBJ2-7
CASSFSGGGQPQHF | TGTGCCAGCAGTTTCTCAGGGGGCGGTCAGCCCCAGCATTTT | TRBD1 | TRBV27 | . | TRBJ1-5
CASSLRPAGGPSAFYEQYF | TGTGCCAGCAGCTTACGGCCTGCGGGAGGGCCGTCGGCGTTTTACGAGCAGTACTTC | TRBD2 | TRBV7-3 | . | TRBJ2-7
CASSYGRTYNEQFF | TGTGCCAGCAGTTACGGAAGAACCTACAATGAGCAGTTCTTC | . | TRBV6-5 | once | TRBJ2-1
CASSLDGGMDTIYF | TGTGCCAGCAGCTTAGACGGGGGCATGGACACCATATATTTT | . | TRBV7-2 | . | TRBJ1-3
CASSLGTGGLDYGYTF | TGTGCCAGCAGCTTAGGGACAGGGGGCTTGGACTATGGCTACACCTTC | TRBD1 | TRBV7-3 | . | TRBJ1-2
CASSFMGGTEAFF | TGCGCCAGCAGCTTTATGGGTGGCACTGAAGCTTTCTTT | . | TRBV5-1 | . | TRBJ1-1
CASSTPGGSPLHF | TGTGCCAGCAGTACCCCAGGGGGTTCACCCCTCCACTTT | TRBD1 | TRBV6-5 | . | TRBJ1-6
CASSVGGASHNEQFF | TGTGCCAGCAGTGTTGGTGGAGCCAGCCACAATGAGCAGTTCTTC | . | TRBV2 | . | TRBJ2-1
CASSLGTGGETQYF | TGTGCCAGCAGCTTAGGGACAGGGGGCGAGACCCAGTACTTC | TRBD1 | TRBV7-9 | . | TRBJ2-5
CASSYDGAESSYEQYF | TGTGCCAGCAGTTACGATGGGGCTGAGTCCTCCTACGAGCAGTACTTC | . | TRBV6-5 | . | TRBJ2-7
CASSPRTGTSGSLMEYF | TGTGCCAGCAGTCCCCGAACCGGGACTAGCGGGAGTCTAATGGAGTACTTC | TRBD2 | TRBV28 | . | TRBJ2-7
CASSSLNRGAYDEQYF | TGTGCCAGCAGTTCCCTAAACAGGGGAGCATATGACGAGCAGTACTTC | TRBD1 | TRBV6-5 | . | TRBJ2-7
CASSQENGGEQYF | TGTGCCAGCAGCCAAGAGAACGGGGGCGAGCAGTACTTC | . | TRBV4-2 | once | TRBJ2-7
CATQPPPGLADSDTQYF | TGTGCCACGCAACCACCACCGGGACTAGCGGACTCAGATACGCAGTATTTT | . | TRBV21-1 | . | TRBJ2-3
CASSLGIVTEWAF | TGCGCCAGCAGCTTGGGGATTGTAACCGAGTGGGCCTTC | . | TRBV5-1 | . | TRBJ1-2
CSVGPLHTDTQYF | TGCAGCGTTGGTCCCTTACACACAGATACGCAGTATTTT | . | TRBV29-1 | . | TRBJ2-3